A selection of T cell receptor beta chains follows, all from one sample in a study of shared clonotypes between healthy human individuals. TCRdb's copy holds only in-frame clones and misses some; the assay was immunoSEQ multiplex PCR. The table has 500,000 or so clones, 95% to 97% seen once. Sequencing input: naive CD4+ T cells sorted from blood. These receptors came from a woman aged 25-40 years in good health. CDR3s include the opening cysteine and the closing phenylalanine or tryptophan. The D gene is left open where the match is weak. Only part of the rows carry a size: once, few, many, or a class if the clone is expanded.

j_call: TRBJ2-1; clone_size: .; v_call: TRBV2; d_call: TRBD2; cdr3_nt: TGTGCCAGCAACCCAAGTGCGGGAGAGGAAGAGCAGTTCTTC; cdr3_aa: CASNPSAGEEEQFF
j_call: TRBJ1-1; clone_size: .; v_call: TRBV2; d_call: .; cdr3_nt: TGTGCCAGCATGGTTCCGCGGGCTGAAGCTTTCTTT; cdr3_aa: CASMVPRAEAFF
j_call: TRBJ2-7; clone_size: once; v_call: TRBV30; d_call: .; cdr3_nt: TGTGCCTGGATGGGCCGCTCTTACGAGCAGTACTTC; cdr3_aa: CAWMGRSYEQYF
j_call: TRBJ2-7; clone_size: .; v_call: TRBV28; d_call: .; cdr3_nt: TGTGCCAGCAGTTTAGGGGGAGCGGACGTCGGCGAGCAGTACTTC; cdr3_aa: CASSLGGADVGEQYF
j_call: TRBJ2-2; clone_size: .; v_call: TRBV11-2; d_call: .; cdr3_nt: TGTGCCAGCAGAAGAACACGGGGTGCGAACACCGGGGAGCTGTTTTTT; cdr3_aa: CASRRTRGANTGELFF
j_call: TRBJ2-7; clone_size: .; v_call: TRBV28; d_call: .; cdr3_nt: TGTGCCAGCAGCCAATCCCGGGACATAGCCTACGAGCAGTACTTC; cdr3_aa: CASSQSRDIAYEQYF
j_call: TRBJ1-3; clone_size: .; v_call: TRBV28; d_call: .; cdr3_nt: TGTGCCAGCAGTTTGGATTCTGGAAACACCATATATTTT; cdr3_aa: CASSLDSGNTIYF
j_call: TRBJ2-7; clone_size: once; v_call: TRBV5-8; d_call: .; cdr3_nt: TGTGCCAGCAGCTTGGGAGGTTCTAGCTCCTACGAGCAGTACTTC; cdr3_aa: CASSLGGSSSYEQYF
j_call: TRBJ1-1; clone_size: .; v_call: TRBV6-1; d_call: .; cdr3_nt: TGTGCCAGCAGTGACGCGAACACTGAAGCTTTCTTT; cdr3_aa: CASSDANTEAFF
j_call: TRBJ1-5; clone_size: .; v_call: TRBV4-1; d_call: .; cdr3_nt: TGCGCCAGCAGCCAAGTGGGGGGCAATAGCAATCAGCCCCAGCATTTT; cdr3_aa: CASSQVGGNSNQPQHF
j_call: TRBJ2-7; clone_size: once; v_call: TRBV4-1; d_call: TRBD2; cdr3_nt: TGCGCCAGCAGCCAAGGACTAGCGGGAACCGCCTACGAGCAGTACTTC; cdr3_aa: CASSQGLAGTAYEQYF
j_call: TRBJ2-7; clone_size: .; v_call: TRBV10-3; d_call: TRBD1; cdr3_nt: TGTGCCACGAGACAGGGACAGGGTCCGCGCGAGCAGTACTTC; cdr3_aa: CATRQGQGPREQYF
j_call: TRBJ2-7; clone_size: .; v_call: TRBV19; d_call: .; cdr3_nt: TGTGCCAGTAGCACCTCCGGGCCACGGGGCTACGAGCAGTACTTC; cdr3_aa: CASSTSGPRGYEQYF
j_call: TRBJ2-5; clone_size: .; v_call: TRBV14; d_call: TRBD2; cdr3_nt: TGTGCCAGCAGCCAAAAGCGGGGAGAGACCCAGTACTTC; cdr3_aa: CASSQKRGETQYF
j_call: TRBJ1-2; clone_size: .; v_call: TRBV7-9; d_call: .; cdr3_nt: TGTGCCAGCAGCTTAGGAGGTGCCAGGGTGCACTATGGCTACACCTTC; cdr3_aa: CASSLGGARVHYGYTF
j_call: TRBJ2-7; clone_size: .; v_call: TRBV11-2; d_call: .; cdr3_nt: TGTGCCAGCAGCTTAGATCCCCAGTATTGGTACGAGCAGTACTTC; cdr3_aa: CASSLDPQYWYEQYF
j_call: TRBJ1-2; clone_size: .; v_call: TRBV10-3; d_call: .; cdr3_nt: TGTGCCATCAAACGGGCCGGGGGGGAGAACTATGGCTACACCTTC; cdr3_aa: CAIKRAGGENYGYTF
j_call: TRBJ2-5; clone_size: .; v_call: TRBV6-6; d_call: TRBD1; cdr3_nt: TGTGCCAGCACCAACAGGGGCCTGGTGGGGGAGACCCAGTACTTC; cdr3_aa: CASTNRGLVGETQYF
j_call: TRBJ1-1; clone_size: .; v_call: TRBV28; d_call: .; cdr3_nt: TGTGCCAGCAGTGAAAGTAACACTGAAGCTTTCTTT; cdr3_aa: CASSESNTEAFF
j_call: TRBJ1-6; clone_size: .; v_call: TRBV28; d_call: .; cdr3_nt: TGTGCCAGCAGTTTGGGATTTAATTCACCCCTCCACTTT; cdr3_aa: CASSLGFNSPLHF
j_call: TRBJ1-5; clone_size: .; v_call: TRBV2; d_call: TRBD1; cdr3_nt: TGTGCCAGCAGTTCACAGGGGCCCCGTAGTAATCAGCCCCAGCATTTT; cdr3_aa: CASSSQGPRSNQPQHF
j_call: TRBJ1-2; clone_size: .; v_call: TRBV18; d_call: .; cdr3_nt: TGTGCCAGCTCACCGTTGGACAACACTAAGCCTTTTGGCTACACCTTC; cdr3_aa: CASSPLDNTKPFGYTF
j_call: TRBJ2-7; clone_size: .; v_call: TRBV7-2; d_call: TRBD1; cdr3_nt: TGTGCCAGCACCAGGCGGGCAGGGGGTAGCTCCTACGAGCAGTACTTC; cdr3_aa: CASTRRAGGSSYEQYF
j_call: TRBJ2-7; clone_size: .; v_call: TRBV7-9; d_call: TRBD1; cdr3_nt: TGTGCCAGCAGCTACACAGGTTCCGGGACAGCCTACGAGCAGTACTTC; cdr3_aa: CASSYTGSGTAYEQYF
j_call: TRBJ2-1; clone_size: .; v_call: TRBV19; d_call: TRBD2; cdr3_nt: TGTGCCAGTAGGTGGGAATGGATTAGCGGGAGTAAACTGAACAATGAGCAGTTCTTC; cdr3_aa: CASRWEWISGSKLNNEQFF
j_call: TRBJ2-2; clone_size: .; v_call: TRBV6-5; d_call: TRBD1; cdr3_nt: TGTGCCAGCAGCTACGACAGGGGTTCCACCGGGGAGCTGTTTTTT; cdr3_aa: CASSYDRGSTGELFF
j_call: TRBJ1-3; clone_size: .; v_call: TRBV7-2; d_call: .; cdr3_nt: TGTGCCAGCAGTCCGAGGACGGGGAGATCTGGAAACACCATATATTTT; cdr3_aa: CASSPRTGRSGNTIYF
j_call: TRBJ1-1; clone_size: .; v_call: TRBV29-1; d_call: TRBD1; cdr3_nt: TGCAGCGGCAGACAGGGGGGATACACTGAAGCTTTCTTT; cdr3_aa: CSGRQGGYTEAFF
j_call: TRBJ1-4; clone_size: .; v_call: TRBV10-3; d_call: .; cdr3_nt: TGTGCCCCGATGGAGGGGATCGGAGAAAAACTGTTTTTT; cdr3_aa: CAPMEGIGEKLFF
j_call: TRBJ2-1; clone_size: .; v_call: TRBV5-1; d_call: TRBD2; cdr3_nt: TGCGCCAGCAGCCTAGGCCTAGCGGGGACCTACAATGAGCAGTTCTTC; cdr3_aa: CASSLGLAGTYNEQFF
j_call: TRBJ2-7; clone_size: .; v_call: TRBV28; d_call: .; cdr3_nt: TGTGCCACCACTGGGGGCTACGAGCAGTACTTC; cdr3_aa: CATTGGYEQYF
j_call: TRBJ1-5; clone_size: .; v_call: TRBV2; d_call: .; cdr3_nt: TGTGCCAGCAGCCCGAGGGGAGGCAATCAGCCCCAGCATTTT; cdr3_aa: CASSPRGGNQPQHF
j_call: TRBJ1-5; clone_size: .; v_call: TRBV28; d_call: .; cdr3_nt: TGTGCCAGCAGTTTAGGGCCAAGGGGCAAGCCCCAGCATTTT; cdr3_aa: CASSLGPRGKPQHF
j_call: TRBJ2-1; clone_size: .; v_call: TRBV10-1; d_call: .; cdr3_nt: TGCGCCAGCAGTGAGCAGCGGGCCTCCGGAAATGAGCAGTTCTTC; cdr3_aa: CASSEQRASGNEQFF
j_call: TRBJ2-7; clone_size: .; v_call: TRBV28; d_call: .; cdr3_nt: TGTGCCAGCAGGCCAGGAGTGATCGCCTACGAGCAGTACTTC; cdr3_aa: CASRPGVIAYEQYF
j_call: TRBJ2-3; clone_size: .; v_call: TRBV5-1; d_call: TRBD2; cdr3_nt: TGCGCCAGCAGCCCTCGACTCATAGCGGGAAGCACAGATACGCAGTATTTT; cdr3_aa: CASSPRLIAGSTDTQYF
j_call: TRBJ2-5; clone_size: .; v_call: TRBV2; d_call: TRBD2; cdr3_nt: TGTGCCAGCAAGTCCCATCGTGTGGGGACTAGCGGAAAAGAGACCCAGTACTTC; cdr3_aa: CASKSHRVGTSGKETQYF
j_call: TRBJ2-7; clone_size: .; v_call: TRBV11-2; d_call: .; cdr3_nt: TGTGCCAGCAGCCCTTGGGAAGGGGCGTTTTACGAGCAGTACTTC; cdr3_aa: CASSPWEGAFYEQYF
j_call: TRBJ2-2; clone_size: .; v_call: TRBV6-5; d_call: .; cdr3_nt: TGTGCCAGCAGCTTGATGGGAGCGAACACCGGGGAGCTGTTTTTT; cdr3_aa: CASSLMGANTGELFF
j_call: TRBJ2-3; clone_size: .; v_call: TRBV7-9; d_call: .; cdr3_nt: TGTGCCAGCAGCTTAGTTGGGACTGGCACAGATACGCAGTATTTT; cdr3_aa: CASSLVGTGTDTQYF
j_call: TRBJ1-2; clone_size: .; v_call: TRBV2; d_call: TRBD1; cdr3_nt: TGTGCCAGCAGTGATTCAGGGACAGGGTATTTTGGCTACACCTTC; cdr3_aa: CASSDSGTGYFGYTF
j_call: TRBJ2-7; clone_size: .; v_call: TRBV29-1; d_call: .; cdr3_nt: TGCAGCGTCGCAGGGGACCAGGGGTCCTACGAGCAGTACTTC; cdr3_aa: CSVAGDQGSYEQYF
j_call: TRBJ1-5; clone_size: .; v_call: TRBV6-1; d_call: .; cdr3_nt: TGTGCCAGCAGTGAATGGGGAGGGGGGGGTACGCGCAATCAGCCCCAGCATTTT; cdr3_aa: CASSEWGGGGTRNQPQHF
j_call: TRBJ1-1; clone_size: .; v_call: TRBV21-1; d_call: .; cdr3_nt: TGTGCCAGCACCGATCTTCGCGCAGAAGAAGCTTTCTTT; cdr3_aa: CASTDLRAEEAFF
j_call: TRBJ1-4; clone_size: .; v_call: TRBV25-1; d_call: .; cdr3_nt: TGTGCCAGCAGTGATCCGGTGGAGACAGAAAAACTGTTTTTT; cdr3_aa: CASSDPVETEKLFF
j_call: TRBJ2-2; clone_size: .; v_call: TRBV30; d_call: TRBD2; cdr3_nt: TGTGCCTGGAGTGTATCCGGGGGGAAGGGGCACACCGGGGAGCTGTTTTTT; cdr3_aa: CAWSVSGGKGHTGELFF
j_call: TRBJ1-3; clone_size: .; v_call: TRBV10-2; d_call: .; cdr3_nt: TGCGCCAGCAGTGAGAGACATAAGGGGAACACCATATATTTT; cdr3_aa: CASSERHKGNTIYF
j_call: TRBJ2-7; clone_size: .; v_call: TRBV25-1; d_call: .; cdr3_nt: TGTGCCAGCCAAACCTACTACGAGCAGTACTTC; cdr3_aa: CASQTYYEQYF
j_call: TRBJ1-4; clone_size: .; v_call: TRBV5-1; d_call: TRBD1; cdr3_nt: TGCGCCAGCAGCTTGGGGACAGGGTTGGGGGAAAAACTGTTTTTT; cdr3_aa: CASSLGTGLGEKLFF
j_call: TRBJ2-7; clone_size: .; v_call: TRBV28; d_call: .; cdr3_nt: TGTGCCAGCAGTTCCACGGGCCGGGGTAGCCACGAGCAGTACTTC; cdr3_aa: CASSSTGRGSHEQYF
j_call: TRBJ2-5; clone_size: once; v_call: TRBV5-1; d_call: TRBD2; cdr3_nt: TGCGCCAGCAGCTTGGCCGGGACTAGCGGGTACCAAGAGACCCAGTACTTC; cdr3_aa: CASSLAGTSGYQETQYF